This entry is about one T cell receptor beta chain. Its antigen is still unknown. In germline, CDR1 is MNHEY, CDR2 SMNVEV (reference sequence). This CDR3 is built from 13 residues. V was trimmed by 9 bases and J by 0 bases, leaving 9 bases between them. Sequencing used immunoSEQ multiplex PCR; TCRdb keeps in-frame clones, though not all of them. In the table there are about 120,000 clones, about 92% of which are singletons. The sample belongs to a study of T cell responses to AZD1222 COVID-19 vaccine. Study-wide results and limits: Recipients of two AZD1222 doses showed rising Spike-specific TCR breadth and depth. Females made up more of the donors, who were largely white British, and clonal diversity may have come out too low.

Specimen: peripheral blood, collected on day 0 of MenACWY control vaccination. This chain links TRBV27 with TRBJ1-3, with TRBD1 as a possible D gene (6 bases). The clonotype comes from an adult in good health. The chain's CDR3 is CASQGISGNTIYF. For the CDR3, the DNA is TGTGCCAGTCAGGGGATCTCTGGAAACACCATATATTTT.